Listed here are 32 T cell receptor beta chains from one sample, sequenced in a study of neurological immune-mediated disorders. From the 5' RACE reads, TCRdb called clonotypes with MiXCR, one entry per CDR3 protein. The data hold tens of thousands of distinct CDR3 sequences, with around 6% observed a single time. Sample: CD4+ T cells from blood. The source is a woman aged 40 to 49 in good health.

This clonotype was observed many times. The CDR3 reads CRPRQGDGNTEAFF. CDR3 in DNA: TGCAGACCTCGGCAGGGGGATGGGAACACTGAAGCTTTCTTT. This chain links TRBV20-1 with TRBJ1-1, with 7 bases matching TRBD1. CDR1 DFQATT and CDR2 SNEGSKA come from the germline V gene (reference sequence). CDR3 length equals 14 residues.

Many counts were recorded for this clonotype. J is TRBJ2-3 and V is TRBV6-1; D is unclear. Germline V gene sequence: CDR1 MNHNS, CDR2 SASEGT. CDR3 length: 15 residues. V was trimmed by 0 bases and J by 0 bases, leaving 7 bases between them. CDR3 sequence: CASSEALLSTDTQYF. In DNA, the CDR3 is TGTGCCAGCAGTGAAGCGCTTCTTAGCACAGATACGCAGTATTTT.

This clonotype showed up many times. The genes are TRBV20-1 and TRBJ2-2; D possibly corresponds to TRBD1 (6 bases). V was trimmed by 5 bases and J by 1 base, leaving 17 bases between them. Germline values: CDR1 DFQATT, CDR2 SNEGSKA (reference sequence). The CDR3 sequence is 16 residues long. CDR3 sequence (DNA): TGCAGTGCTCCTCGACCACAGGGTTTGAACACCGGGGAGCTGTTTTTT. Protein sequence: CSAPRPQGLNTGELFF.

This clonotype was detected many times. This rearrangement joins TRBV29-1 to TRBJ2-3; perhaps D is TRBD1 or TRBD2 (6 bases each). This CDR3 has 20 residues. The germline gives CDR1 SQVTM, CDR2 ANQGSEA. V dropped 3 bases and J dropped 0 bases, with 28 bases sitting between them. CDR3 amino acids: CSVDATGTPTRASSTDTQYF. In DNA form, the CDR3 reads TGCAGCGTTGACGCTACCGGGACACCGACTAGGGCCTCTAGCACAGATACGCAGTATTTT.

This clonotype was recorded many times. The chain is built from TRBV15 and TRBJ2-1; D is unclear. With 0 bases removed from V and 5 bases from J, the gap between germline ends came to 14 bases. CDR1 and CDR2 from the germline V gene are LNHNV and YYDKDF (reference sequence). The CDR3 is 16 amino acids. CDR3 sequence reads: CATSRDSLGRDNEQFF. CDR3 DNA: TGTGCCACCAGCAGAGATAGTTTGGGCAGAGACAATGAGCAGTTCTTC.

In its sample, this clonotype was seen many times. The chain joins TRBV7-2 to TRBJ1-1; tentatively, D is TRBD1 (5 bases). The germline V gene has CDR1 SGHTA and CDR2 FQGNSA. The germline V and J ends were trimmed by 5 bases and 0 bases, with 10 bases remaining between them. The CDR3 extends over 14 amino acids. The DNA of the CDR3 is TGTGCCAGCAGCCCGCGACAGCTGAACACTGAAGCTTTCTTT. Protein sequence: CASSPRQLNTEAFF.

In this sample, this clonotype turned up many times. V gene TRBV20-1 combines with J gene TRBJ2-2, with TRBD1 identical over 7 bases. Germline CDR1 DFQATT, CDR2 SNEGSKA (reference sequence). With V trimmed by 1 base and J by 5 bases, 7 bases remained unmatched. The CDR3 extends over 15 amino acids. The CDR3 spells CSARGRVQGTGELFF. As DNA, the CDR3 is TGCAGTGCTAGAGGAAGAGTACAGGGGACCGGGGAGCTGTTTTTT.

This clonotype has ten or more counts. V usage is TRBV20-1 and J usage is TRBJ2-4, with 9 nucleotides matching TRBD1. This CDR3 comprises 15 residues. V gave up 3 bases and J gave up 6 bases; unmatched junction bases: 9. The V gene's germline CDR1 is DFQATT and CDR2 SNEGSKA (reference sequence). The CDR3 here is CSASLRDRAANIQYF. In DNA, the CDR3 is TGCAGTGCTAGCCTCCGGGACAGGGCGGCAAACATTCAGTACTTC.

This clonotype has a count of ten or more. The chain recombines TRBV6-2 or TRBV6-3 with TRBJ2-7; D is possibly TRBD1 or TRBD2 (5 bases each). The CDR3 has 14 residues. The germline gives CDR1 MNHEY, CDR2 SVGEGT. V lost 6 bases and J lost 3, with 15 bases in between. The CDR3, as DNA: TGTGCCAGCAGCTACACAGGAGGTGTCTACGAGCAGTACTTC. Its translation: CASSYTGGVYEQYF.

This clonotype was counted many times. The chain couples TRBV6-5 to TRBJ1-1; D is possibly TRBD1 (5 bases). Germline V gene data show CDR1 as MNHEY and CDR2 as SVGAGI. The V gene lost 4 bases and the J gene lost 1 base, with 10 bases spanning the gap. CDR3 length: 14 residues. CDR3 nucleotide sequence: TGTGCCAGCAGTTCTCGGGGGTCGAACACTGAAGCTTTCTTT. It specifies CASSSRGSNTEAFF.

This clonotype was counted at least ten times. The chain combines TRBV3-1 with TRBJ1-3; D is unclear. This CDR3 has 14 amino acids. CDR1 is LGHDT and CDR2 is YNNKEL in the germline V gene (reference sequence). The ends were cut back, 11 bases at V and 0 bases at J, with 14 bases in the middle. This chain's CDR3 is CACTSTASGNTIYF. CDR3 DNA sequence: TGTGCCTGTACGTCTACAGCCTCTGGAAACACCATATATTTT.

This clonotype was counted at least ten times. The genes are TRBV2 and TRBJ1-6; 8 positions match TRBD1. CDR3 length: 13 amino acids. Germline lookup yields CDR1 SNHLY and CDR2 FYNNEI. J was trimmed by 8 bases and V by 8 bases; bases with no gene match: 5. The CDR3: CASLDRGDSPLHF. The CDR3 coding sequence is TGTGCCAGCCTTGACAGGGGTGATTCACCCCTCCACTTT.

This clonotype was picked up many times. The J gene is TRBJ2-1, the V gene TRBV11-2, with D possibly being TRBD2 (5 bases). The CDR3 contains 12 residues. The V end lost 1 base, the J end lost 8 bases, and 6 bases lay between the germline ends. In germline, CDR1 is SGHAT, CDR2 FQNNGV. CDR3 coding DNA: TGTGCCAGCAGCTTAGCCGGGGATGAGCAGTTCTTC. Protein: CASSLAGDEQFF.

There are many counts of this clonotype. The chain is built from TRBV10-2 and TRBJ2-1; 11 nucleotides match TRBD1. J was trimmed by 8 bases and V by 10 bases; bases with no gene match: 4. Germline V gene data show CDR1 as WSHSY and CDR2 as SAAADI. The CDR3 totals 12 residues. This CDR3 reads CATGTGGDEQFF. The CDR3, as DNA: TGCGCCACCGGGACAGGGGGGGATGAGCAGTTCTTC.

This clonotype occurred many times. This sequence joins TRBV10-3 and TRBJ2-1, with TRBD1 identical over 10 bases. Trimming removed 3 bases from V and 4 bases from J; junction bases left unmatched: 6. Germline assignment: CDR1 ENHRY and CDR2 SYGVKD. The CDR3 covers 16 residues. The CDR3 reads CAISDSGTGDYNEQFF. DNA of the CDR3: TGTGCCATCAGTGATTCCGGGACAGGGGATTACAATGAGCAGTTCTTC.

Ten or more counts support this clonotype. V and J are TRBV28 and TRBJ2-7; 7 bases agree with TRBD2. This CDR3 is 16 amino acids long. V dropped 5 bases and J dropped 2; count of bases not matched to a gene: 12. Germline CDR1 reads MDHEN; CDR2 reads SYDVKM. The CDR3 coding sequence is TGTGCCAGCAGTCCGCCGGGGGGATTCCCCACCTACGAGCAGTACTTC. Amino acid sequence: CASSPPGGFPTYEQYF. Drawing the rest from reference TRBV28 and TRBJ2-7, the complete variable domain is DVKVTQSSRYLVKRTGEKVFLECVQDMDHENMFWYRQDPGLGLRLIYFSYDVKMKEKGDIPEGYSVSREKKERFSLILESASTNQTSMYLCASSPPGGFPTYEQYFGPGTRLTVT.

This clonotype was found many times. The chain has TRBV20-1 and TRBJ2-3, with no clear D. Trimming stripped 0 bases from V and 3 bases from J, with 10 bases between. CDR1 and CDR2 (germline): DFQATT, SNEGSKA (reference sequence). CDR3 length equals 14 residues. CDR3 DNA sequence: TGCAGTGCTAGAGATTGGGCGAGGACAGATACGCAGTATTTT. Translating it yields CSARDWARTDTQYF.

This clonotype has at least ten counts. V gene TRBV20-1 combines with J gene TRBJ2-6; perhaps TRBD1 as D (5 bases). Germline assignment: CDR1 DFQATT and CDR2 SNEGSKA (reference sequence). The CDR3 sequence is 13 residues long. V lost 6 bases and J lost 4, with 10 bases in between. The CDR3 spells CSAPGKGANVLTF. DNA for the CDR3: TGCAGTGCCCCAGGGAAAGGGGCCAACGTCCTGACTTTC.

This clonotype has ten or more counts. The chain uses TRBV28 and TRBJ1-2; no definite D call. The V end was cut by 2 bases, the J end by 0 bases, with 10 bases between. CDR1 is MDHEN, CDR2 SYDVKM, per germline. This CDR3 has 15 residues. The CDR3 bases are TGTGCCAGCAGTTTACAGGCAACCTCTAACTATGGCTACACCTTC. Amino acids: CASSLQATSNYGYTF.

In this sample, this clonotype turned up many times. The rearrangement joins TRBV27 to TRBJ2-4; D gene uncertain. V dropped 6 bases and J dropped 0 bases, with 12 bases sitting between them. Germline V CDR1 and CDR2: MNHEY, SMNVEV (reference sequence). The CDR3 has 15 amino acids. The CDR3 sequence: CASRAAVVAKNIQYF. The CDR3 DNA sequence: TGTGCCAGCAGGGCCGCCGTGGTAGCCAAAAACATTCAGTACTTC.

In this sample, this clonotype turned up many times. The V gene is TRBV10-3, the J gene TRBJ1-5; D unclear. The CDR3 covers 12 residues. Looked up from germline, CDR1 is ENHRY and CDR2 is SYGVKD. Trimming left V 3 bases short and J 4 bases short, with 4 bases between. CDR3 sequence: CAISDQNQPQHF. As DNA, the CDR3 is TGTGCCATCAGTGATCAAAATCAGCCCCAGCATTTT.

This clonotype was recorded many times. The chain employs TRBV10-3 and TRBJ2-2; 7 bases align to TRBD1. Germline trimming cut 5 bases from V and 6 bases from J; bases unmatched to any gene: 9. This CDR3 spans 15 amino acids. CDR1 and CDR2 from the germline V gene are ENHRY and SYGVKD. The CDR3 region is CAISSTGKRAGELFF. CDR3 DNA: TGTGCCATCAGTTCGACAGGGAAGAGGGCCGGGGAGCTGTTTTTT.

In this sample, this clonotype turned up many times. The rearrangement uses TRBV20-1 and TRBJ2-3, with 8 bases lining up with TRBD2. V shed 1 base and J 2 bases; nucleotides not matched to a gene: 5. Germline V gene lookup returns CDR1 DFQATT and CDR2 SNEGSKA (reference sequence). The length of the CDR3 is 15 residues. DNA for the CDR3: TGCAGTGCTAGAGGCCCGGGAGGGCCCACAGATACGCAGTATTTT. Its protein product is CSARGPGGPTDTQYF.

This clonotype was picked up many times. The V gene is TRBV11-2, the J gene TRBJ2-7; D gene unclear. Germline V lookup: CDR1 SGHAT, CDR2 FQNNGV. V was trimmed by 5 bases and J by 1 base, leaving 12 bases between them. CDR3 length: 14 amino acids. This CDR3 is CASSLDFTSYEQYF. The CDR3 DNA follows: TGTGCCAGCAGCCTTGACTTTACATCCTACGAGCAGTACTTC.

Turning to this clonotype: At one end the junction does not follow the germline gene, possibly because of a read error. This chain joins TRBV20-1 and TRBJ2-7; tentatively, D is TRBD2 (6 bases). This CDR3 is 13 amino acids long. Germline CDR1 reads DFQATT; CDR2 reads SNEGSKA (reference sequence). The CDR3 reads CGAPPGGTYEQYF. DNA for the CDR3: TGCGGTGCCCCCCCTGGGGGGACCTACGAGCAATACTTC.

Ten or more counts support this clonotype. The CDR3 coding sequence is TGTGCCAGCAGCTGGGGGATACTCCGGGACGTGTCGGGAGCTTTCTTT. It is translated as CASSWGILRDVSGAFF. The V call is TRBV5-4, the J call TRBJ1-1; tentative D call: TRBD1 (5 bases). CDR1 is SGHNT and CDR2 is YYREEE in the germline V gene (reference sequence). Trimming stripped 3 bases from V and 10 bases from J, with 25 bases between. The length of the CDR3 is 16 residues.

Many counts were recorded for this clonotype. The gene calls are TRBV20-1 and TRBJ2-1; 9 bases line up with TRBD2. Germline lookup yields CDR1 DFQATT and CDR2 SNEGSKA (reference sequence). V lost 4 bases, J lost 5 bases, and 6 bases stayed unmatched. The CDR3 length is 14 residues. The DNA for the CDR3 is TGCAGTGCTAACATAGCGGGAGTGGACAATGAGCAGTTCTTC. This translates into CSANIAGVDNEQFF.

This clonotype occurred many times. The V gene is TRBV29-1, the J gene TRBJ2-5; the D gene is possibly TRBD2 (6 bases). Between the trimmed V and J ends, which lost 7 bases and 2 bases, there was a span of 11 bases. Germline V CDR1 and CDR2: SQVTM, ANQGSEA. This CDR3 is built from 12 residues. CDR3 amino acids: CSGGTVQETQYF. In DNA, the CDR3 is TGCAGCGGCGGGACGGTACAAGAGACCCAGTACTTC.

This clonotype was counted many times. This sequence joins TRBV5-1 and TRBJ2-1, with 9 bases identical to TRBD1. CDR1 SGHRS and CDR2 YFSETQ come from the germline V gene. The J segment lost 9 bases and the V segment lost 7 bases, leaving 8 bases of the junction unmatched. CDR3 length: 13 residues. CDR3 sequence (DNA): TGCGCCAGCGGAAAACAGGGGGCGGGTGAGCAGTTCTTC. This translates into CASGKQGAGEQFF.

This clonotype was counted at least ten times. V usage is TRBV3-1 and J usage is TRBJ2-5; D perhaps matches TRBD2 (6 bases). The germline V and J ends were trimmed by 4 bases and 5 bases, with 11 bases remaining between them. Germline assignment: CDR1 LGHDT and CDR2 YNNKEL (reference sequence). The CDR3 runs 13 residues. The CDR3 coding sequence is TGTGCCAGCAGCCCGATACGGGGGGAGACCCAGTACTTC. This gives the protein CASSPIRGETQYF.

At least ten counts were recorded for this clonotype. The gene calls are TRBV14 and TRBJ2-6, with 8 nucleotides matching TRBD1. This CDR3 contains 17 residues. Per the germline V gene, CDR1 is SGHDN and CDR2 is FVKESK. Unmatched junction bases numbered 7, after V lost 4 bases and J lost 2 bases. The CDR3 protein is CASSPWTGLAGANVLTF. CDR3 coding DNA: TGTGCCAGCAGCCCCTGGACAGGGTTGGCTGGGGCCAACGTCCTGACTTTC.

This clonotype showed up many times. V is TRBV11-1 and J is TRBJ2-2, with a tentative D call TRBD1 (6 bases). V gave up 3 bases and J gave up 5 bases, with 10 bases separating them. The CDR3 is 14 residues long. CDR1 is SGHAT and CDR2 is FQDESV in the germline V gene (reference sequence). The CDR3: CASSFPGQTGELFF. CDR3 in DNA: TGTGCCAGCAGCTTCCCCGGACAGACCGGGGAGCTGTTTTTT.